This T cell receptor beta chain was captured in a study of stem cell transplantation in POMP-related autoinflammatory disease. Study in general: Before transplant: CD4+ naive skewing, low CD8+ proportions, reduced cytokine secretion. DNA chimerism showed 100% graft donor engraftment of neutrophils and platelets through one year.

Sequencing used immunoSEQ multiplex PCR; TCRdb keeps in-frame clones, though not all of them. Here the sample spans tens of thousands of clones, approximately 90% being singletons. This clone was picked up one time. Its antigen remains unidentified. Study outcomes and limitations: Patients with PRAID showed a restricted number of unique TRB V-J gene pairings. Across all analyzed T-cell subsets, patients with PRAID tended toward reduced diversity and increased clonality.

Germline V gene lookup returns CDR1 SNHLY and CDR2 FYNNEI. The CDR3 is 14 amino acids. The V end was cut by 6 bases, the J end by 2 bases, with 13 bases between. This sequence originates from a human patient with POMP-related autoinflammation and immune dysregulation (PRAID). Some of the T cells might come from the graft donor. Sequenced here: CD4+ T cells from PBMCs, sampled after stem cell transplantation. The chain uses TRBV2 and TRBJ2-5, with TRBD1 as a possible D gene (5 bases). The CDR3 is CASSLSRGQETQYF. For the CDR3, the DNA is TGTGCCAGCAGCTTGTCTAGGGGACAAGAGACCCAGTACTTC.